Below, 4 T cell receptor beta chains from the same sample are listed, as sequenced in a study of T cell responses to AZD1222 COVID-19 vaccine. Repertoires were generated with immunoSEQ multiplex PCR, while TCRdb's copy carries only in-frame clones and drops some. The profile shows approximately 71,000 clones, about 80% of them singletons. The starting material was peripheral blood, obtained on day 0 of AZD1222 vaccination. These receptors originate from an adult in good health.

The table lists this clone with many counts. The rearrangement joins TRBV4-1 to TRBJ2-7; the D gene could be TRBD1 or TRBD2 (5 bases each). The V end lost 3 bases, the J end lost 6 bases, and 21 bases lay between the germline ends. The CDR3 is 16 residues long. Germline-derived CDR1 and CDR2 are MGHRA and YSYEKL. CDR3 nucleotides: TGCGCCAGCAGCCAGAGACCGGGACGTACAACCTCCGAGCAGTACTTC. This translates into CASSQRPGRTTSEQYF.

V is TRBV6-2 or TRBV6-3 and J is TRBJ1-5; tentatively, D is TRBD1 (5 bases). The germline V and J ends were trimmed by 2 bases and 6 bases, with 8 bases remaining between them. Germline assignment: CDR1 MNHEY and CDR2 SVGEGT. This CDR3 has 13 amino acids. In DNA form, the CDR3 reads TGTGCCAGCAGTTACGTAAGGGGTCAGCCCCAGCATTTT. Its translation is CASSYVRGQPQHF.

Concerning this clone: One end of the junction does not line up with germline, which may come from a read error. The V and J genes are TRBV18 and TRBJ2-6; D remains ambiguous. The CDR3 extends over 14 amino acids. In germline, CDR1 is KGHSH, CDR2 LQKENI. The CDR3 loop reads CASSPLSVANVLTF. The CDR3 DNA reads as TGTGCCAGCTCACCCCTCTCTGTGGCCAACGTCCTGACTTTC.

V and J are TRBV12-3 or TRBV12-4 and TRBJ2-3, with TRBD1 as a possible D gene (5 bases). The CDR3 extends over 13 amino acids. V dropped 2 bases and J dropped 8 bases, with 11 bases sitting between them. The CDR3 spells CASSLWLQGTQYF. The CDR3 coding sequence is TGTGCCAGCAGTTTATGGCTTCAGGGTACGCAGTATTTT.